One and the same sample provided the 6 T cell receptor beta chains below, sequenced in a study of spatial heterogeneity in lung cancer (dated by TCRdb to the late 2010s). These receptors' targets are unknown. This sample's time point label indicates: sample taken at primary tumor resection. Broad study findings and their caveats: The tumor nonsynonymous mutation count correlated with the number of expanded intratumoral alpha and beta TCRs.

The library relied on 5' RACE. The sequencer was a NextSeq 500. Through fastp at Q25 and MiXCR, TCRdb rebuilt clones from the public reads, retaining in-frame beta chains. Rows merge per CDR3 protein into single entries with the most common DNA and genes. The sample yields a few thousand distinct CDR3 sequences; roughly 10% were counted once. The ten biggest clones cover just under 6.5% of the sample. The material was lung tumor tissue, obtained at surgery. These receptors all stem from a female donor with early-stage non-small cell lung cancer.

By proportion, this clonotype is medium-sized. The V gene is TRBV30, the J gene TRBJ2-3, with 8 bases fitting TRBD2. Germline CDR1 reads GTSNPN; CDR2 reads SVGIG (reference sequence). V was clipped by 2 bases and J by 6 bases; unmatched bases: 13. CDR3 length: 16 residues. In nucleotides, the CDR3 is TGTGCCTGGAGTAACTTCCATAGCGGGGAGGGGGATACGCAGTATTTT. Translating gives CAWSNFHSGEGDTQYF.

This clonotype is medium-sized in the sample. The chain combines TRBV11-2 with TRBJ1-2; possible D gene TRBD1, 6 bases. The CDR3 contains 15 residues. Germline V CDR1 and CDR2: SGHAT, FQNNGV. V was shortened by 5 bases and J by 2 bases, with 15 bases between the two germline ends. The CDR3 region is CASSRTGSGNYGYTF. CDR3 DNA: TGTGCCAGCAGCCGCACAGGGAGCGGGAACTATGGCTACACCTTC.

The gene calls are TRBV7-3 and TRBJ2-3, with TRBD1 as a possible D gene (5 bases). The V gene lost 6 bases and the J gene lost 2 bases, with 15 bases spanning the gap. There are 15 residues in the CDR3. Germline CDR1 and CDR2: SGHTA and FQGTGA. The CDR3 DNA is TGTGCCAGCAGTCTTAGGGGATCCTCCACAGATACGCAGTATTTT. This encodes CASSLRGSSTDTQYF.

This clonotype has a count of ten or more. The genes are TRBV3-1 and TRBJ2-5, with 8 bases fitting TRBD2. CDR1 and CDR2 (germline): LGHDT, YNNKEL (reference sequence). V was clipped by 3 bases and J by 5 bases; unmatched bases: 11. CDR3 length: 16 residues. CDR3 sequence reads: CASSHSLGTRGETQYF. CDR3 in DNA: TGTGCCAGCAGCCACTCCCTTGGGACTAGAGGGGAGACCCAGTACTTC.

The gene calls are TRBV9 and TRBJ1-3; D possibly corresponds to TRBD1 (6 bases). Germline V gene data show CDR1 as SGDLS and CDR2 as YYNGEE. V lost 4 bases to trimming and J lost 0 bases, with 8 bases between them. This CDR3 spans 14 amino acids. The CDR3 loop reads CASSTGTSGNTIYF. The CDR3 DNA reads TGTGCCAGCAGCACAGGGACCTCTGGAAACACCATATATTTT.

This clonotype qualifies as medium-sized. This chain connects TRBV20-1 to TRBJ1-3; no definite D call. The germline gives CDR1 DFQATT, CDR2 SNEGSKA (reference sequence). V lost 0 bases and J 2 bases, leaving 11 bases between the germline ends. The CDR3 contains 15 residues. CDR3: CSARDSNEAGNTIYF. DNA of the CDR3: TGCAGTGCTAGAGATAGTAACGAAGCTGGAAACACCATATATTTT.